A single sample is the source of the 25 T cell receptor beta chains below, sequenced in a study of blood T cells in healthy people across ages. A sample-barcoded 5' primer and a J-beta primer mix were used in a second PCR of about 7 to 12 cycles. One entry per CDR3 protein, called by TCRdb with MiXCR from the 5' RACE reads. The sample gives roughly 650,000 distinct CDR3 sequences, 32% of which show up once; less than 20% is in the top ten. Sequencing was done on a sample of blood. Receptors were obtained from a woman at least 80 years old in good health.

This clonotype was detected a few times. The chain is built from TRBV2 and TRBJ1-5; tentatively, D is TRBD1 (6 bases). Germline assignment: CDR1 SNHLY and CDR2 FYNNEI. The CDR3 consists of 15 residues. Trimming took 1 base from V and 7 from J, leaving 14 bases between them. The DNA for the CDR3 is TGTGCCAGCAGTGAAGTCGTTAGGGGGGGGCAGCCCCAGCATTTT. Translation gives CASSEVVRGGQPQHF. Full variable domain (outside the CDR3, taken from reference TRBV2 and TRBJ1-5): EPEVTQTPSHQVTQMGQEVILRCVPISNHLYFYWYRQILGQKVEFLVSFYNNEISEKSEIFDDQFSVERPDGSNFTLKIRSTKLEDSAMYFCASSEVVRGGQPQHFGDGTRLSIL.

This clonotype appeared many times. CDR3 loop: CASRSSPGPNQPQHF. In DNA form, the CDR3 reads TGTGCCAGCAGGTCCTCCCCAGGGCCAAATCAGCCCCAGCATTTT. The chain combines TRBV6-5 with TRBJ1-5; D is perhaps TRBD1 (5 bases). V lost 6 bases, J lost 4 bases, and 16 bases lay in between. Germline lookup yields CDR1 MNHEY and CDR2 SVGAGI. The CDR3 has 15 residues.

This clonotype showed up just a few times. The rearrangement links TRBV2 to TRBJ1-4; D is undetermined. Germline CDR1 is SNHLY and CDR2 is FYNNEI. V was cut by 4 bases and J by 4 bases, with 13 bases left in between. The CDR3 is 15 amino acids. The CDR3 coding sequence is TGTGCCAGCAGTGCGGGCAGGCGGAGTAATGAAAAACTGTTTTTT. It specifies CASSAGRRSNEKLFF.

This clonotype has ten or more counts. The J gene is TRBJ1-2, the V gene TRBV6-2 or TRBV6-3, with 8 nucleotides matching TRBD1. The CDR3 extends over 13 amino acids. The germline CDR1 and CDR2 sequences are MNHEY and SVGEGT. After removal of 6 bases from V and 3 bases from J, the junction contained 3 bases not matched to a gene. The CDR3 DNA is TGTGCCAGCAGCATGGACAGGGACTATGGCTACACCTTC. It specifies CASSMDRDYGYTF.

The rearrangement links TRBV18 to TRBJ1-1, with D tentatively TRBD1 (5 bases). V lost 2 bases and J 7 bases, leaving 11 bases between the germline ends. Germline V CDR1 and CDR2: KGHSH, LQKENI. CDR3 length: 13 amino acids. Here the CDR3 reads CASSPGTAREAFF. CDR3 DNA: TGTGCCAGCTCACCAGGGACGGCCCGTGAAGCTTTCTTT.

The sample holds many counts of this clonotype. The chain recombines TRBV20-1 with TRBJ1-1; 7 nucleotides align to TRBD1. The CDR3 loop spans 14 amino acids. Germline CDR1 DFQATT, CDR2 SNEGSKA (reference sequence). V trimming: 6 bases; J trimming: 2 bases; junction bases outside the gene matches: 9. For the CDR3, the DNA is TGCAGTGCCACCAAGACAGGGCTTAACACTGAAGCTTTCTTT. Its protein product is CSATKTGLNTEAFF.

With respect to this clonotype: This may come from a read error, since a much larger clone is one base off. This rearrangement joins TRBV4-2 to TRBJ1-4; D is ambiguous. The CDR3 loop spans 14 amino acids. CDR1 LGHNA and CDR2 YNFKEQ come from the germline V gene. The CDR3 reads CASSQEPGFEKRFF. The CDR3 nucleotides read TGTGCCAGCAGCCAAGAACCGGGGTTCGAAAAACGGTTTTTT.

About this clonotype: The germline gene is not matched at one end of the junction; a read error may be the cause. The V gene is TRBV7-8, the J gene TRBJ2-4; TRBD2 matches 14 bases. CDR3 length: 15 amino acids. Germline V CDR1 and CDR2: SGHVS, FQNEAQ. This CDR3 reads CASSPGLAGVPSRNF. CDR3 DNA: TGTGCCAGCAGCCCGGGACTAGCGGGAGTCCCATCTCGGAACTTC.

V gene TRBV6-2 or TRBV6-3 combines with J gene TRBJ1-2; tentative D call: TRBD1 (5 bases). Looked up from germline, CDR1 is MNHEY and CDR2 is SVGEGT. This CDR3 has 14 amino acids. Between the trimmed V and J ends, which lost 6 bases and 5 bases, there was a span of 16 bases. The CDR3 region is CASSRGTEGYGYTF. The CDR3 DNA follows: TGTGCCAGCAGCAGAGGGACCGAGGGGTATGGCTACACCTTC.

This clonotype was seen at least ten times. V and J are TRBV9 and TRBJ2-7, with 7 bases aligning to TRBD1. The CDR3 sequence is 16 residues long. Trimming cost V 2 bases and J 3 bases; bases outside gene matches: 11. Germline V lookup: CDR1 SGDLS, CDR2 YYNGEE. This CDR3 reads CASSVFPGTADYEQYF. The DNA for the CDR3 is TGTGCCAGCAGCGTTTTTCCCGGGACAGCAGACTACGAGCAGTACTTC.

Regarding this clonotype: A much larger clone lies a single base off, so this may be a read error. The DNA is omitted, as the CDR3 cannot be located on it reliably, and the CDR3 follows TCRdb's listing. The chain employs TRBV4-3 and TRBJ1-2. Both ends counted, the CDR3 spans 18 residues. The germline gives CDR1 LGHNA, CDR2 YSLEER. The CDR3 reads CASSQDQMAAGVGYGSTF.

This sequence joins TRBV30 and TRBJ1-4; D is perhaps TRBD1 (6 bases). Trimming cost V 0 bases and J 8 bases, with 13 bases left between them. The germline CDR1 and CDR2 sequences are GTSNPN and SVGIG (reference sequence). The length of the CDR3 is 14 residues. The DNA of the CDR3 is TGTGCCTGGAGTGTAACCCAGACAGGAGAAAAACTGTTTTTT. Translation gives CAWSVTQTGEKLFF.

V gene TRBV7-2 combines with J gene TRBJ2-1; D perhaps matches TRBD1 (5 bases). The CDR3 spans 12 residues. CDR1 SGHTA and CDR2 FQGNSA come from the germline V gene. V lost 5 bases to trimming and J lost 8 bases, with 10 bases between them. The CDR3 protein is CASSQGAYEQFF. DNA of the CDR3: TGTGCCAGCAGCCAAGGGGCGTATGAGCAGTTCTTC.

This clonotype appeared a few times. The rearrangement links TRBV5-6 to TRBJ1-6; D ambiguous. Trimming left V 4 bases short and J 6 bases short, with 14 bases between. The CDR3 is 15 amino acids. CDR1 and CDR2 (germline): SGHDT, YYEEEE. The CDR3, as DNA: TGTGCCAGCAGCCGTCGAGGGATGGGTAATTCACCCCTCCACTTT. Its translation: CASSRRGMGNSPLHF.

The CDR3 nucleotides are TGTGCCTGGAGTGACCCCCGACTAGCGAGCTACGAGCAGTACTTC. Residues: CAWSDPRLASYEQYF. The rearrangement links TRBV30 to TRBJ2-7, with 8 bases aligning to TRBD2. CDR1 GTSNPN and CDR2 SVGIG come from the germline V gene (reference sequence). This CDR3 has 15 residues. Trimming cost V 1 base and J 3 bases; bases outside gene matches: 8.

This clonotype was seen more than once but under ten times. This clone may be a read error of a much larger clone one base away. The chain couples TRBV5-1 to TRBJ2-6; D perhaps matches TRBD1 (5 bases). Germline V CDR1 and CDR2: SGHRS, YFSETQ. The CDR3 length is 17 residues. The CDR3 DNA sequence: TGCGCCAGTAAATTGATAGAGCGTAGCTCTGGGGCCAACGTCCGGACTTTC. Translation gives CASKLIERSSGANVRTF.

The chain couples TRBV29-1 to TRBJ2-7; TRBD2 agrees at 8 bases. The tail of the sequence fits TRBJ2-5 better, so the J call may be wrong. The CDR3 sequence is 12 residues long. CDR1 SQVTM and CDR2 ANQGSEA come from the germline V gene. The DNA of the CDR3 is TGCAGCGTTGAACGACTAGCGGAGACCCAGTACTTC. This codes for CSVERLAETQYF.

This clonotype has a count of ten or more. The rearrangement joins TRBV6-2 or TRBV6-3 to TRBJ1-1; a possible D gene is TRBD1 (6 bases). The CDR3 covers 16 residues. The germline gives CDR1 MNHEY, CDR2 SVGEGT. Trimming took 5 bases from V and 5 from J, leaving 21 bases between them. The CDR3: CASSMVPGGGRTEAFF. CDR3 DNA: TGTGCCAGCAGTATGGTCCCCGGGGGGGGCAGGACTGAAGCTTTCTTT.

This CDR3 is CASSPTPTPGGTQYF. CDR3 nucleotide sequence: TGTGCCAGCAGCCCTACACCGACCCCCGGGGGGACCCAGTACTTC. The chain links TRBV7-9 to TRBJ2-5, with D perhaps TRBD2 (6 bases). Germline CDR1 is SEHNR and CDR2 is FQNEAQ (reference sequence). The CDR3 is 15 residues long. V was shortened by 5 bases and J by 7 bases, with 20 bases between the two germline ends.

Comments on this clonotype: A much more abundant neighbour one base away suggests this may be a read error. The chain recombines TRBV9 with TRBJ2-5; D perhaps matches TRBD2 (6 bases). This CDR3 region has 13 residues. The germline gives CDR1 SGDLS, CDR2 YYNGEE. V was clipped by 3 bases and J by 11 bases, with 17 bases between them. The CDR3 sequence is CASSARPEGGQYF. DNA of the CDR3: TGTGCCAGCAGCGCGAGACCGGAGGGCGGGCAGTACTTC.

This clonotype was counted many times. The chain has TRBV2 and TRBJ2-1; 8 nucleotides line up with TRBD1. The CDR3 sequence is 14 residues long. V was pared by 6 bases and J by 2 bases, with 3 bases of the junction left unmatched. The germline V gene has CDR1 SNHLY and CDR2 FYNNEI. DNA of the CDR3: TGTGCCAGCAGGAACAGGGGGGCCTACAATGAGCAGTTCTTC. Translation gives CASRNRGAYNEQFF.

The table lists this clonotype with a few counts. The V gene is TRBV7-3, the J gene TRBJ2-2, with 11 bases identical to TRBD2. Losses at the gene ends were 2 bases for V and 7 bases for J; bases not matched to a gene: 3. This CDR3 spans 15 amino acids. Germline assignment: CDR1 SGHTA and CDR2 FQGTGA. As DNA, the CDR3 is TGTGCCAGCAGCTTAGCTAGCGGGGGGATCGGGGAGCTGTTTTTT. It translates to CASSLASGGIGELFF.

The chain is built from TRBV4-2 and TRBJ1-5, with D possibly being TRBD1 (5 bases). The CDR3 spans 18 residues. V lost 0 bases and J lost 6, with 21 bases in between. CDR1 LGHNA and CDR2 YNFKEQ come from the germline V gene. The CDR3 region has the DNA TGTGCCAGCAGCCAAGATAGGAGCGGGGGTTCCCGCACTCAGCCCCAGCATTTT. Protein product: CASSQDRSGGSRTQPQHF.

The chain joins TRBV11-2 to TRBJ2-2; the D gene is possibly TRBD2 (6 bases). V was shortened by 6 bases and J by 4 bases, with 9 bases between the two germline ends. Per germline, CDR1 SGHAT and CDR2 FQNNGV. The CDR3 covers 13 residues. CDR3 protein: CASRTSFTGELFF. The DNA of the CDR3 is TGTGCCAGCAGGACTAGTTTCACCGGGGAGCTGTTTTTT.

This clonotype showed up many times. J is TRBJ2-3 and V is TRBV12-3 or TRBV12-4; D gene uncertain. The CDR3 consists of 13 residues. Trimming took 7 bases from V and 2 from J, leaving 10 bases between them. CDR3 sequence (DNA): TGTGCCAGCAATTCCGACCCCACAGATACGCAGTATTTT. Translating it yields CASNSDPTDTQYF.